Listed below are T cell receptor beta chains from one sample, sequenced in a study of neurological immune-mediated disorders. TCRdb reprocessed the 5' RACE reads with MiXCR, giving one entry per CDR3 protein. The sample records under 75,000 distinct CDR3 sequences, roughly 5.6% being singletons. The sequenced sample was PBMCs. These receptors originate from a human donor with multiple sclerosis. The donor label of this sample is uncertain. Both conserved end residues are part of each CDR3. The D gene is left open where the match is weak.

v_gene,j_gene,d_gene,CDR3aa
TRBV5-5,TRBJ2-7,.,CASRRDGYYEQYF
TRBV9,TRBJ2-1,TRBD2,CASSVEGTSGGYNEQFF
TRBV20-1,TRBJ2-1,.,CSARGSRLGNEQFF
TRBV5-1,TRBJ1-1,.,CASSLAAENTEAFF
TRBV5-1,TRBJ2-7,.,CASSGGGRNPSYEQYF
TRBV5-4,TRBJ2-3,.,CASSRGTPYGVTDTQYF
TRBV20-1,TRBJ2-5,.,CSARPLVGGRETQYF
TRBV27,TRBJ2-2,.,CASSSPGGSGELFF
TRBV10-2,TRBJ1-1,.,CASKRGGVNTEAFF
TRBV5-1,TRBJ2-1,TRBD2,CASRRLAGGEYEQFF
TRBV7-2,TRBJ2-2,TRBD1,CASSPGTASGELFF
TRBV25-1,TRBJ1-2,TRBD1,CASSPPPGQGTHGYTF
TRBV20-1,TRBJ2-1,TRBD1,CSARDPRDRYYNEQFF
TRBV5-6,TRBJ1-5,.,CASSTDGNQPQHF
TRBV3-1,TRBJ1-1,.,CASSQAMNIEAFF
TRBV15,TRBJ1-2,.,CATSRAALVMSGYGYTF
TRBV5-1,TRBJ2-3,.,CASSLWQGTDTQYF
TRBV19,TRBJ2-1,TRBD2,CASARGGGTSENEQFF
TRBV7-8,TRBJ2-3,.,CASSFGDTQYF
TRBV4-1,TRBJ1-6,.,CASSQEEQGFSPLHF
TRBV11-2,TRBJ1-1,.,CASSLALNTEAFF
TRBV20-1,TRBJ2-7,TRBD1,CSAPANFRGRHEQYF
TRBV4-1,TRBJ1-5,.,CASSQEEAYQPQHF
TRBV5-1,TRBJ2-3,.,CASSARAGESGDTQYF
TRBV5-1,TRBJ2-7,.,CASSVQGGPGYEQYF
TRBV27,TRBJ1-2,.,CASSPLGQRRTLYGYTF
TRBV6-6,TRBJ1-2,.,CASSYFPAQGYGYTF
TRBV4-1,TRBJ2-1,TRBD2,CASSQDPAPGGHYNEQFF
TRBV20-1,TRBJ1-1,.,CSASDGNTEAFF
TRBV6-5,TRBJ1-1,.,CASRGGDLRKAFF
TRBV9,TRBJ2-2,TRBD2,CASSVVSGGTGELFF
TRBV4-1,TRBJ2-1,TRBD2,CASSQERLAGREQFF
TRBV15,TRBJ2-7,.,CATSRGLYEQYF
TRBV2,TRBJ1-1,.,CAKTATADAAFF
TRBV20-1,TRBJ2-1,TRBD2,CSAKASTSEVPQFF
TRBV3-1,TRBJ1-1,.,CASSQVAADTEAFF
TRBV6-5,TRBJ1-5,.,CASSPGHFSNQPQHF
TRBV2,TRBJ1-4,.,CASRSGFEKLFF
TRBV7-8,TRBJ2-7,.,CASSKGQSYEQYF
TRBV6-6,TRBJ1-5,.,CASGQGPQHF
TRBV6-6,TRBJ2-1,.,CASSSWTNNEQFF
TRBV6-1,TRBJ1-2,TRBD1,CAIYHTGGAEGYTF
TRBV5-1,TRBJ1-3,.,CASSLGDTIYF